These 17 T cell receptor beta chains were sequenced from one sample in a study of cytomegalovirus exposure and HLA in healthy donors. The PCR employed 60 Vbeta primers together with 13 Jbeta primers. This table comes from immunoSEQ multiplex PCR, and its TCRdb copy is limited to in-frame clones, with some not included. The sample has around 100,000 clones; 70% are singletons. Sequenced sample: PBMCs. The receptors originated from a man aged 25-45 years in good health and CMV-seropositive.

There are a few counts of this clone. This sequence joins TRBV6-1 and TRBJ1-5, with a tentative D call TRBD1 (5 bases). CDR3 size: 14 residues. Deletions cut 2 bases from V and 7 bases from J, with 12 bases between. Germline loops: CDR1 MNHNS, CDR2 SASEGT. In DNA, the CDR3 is TGTGCCAGCAGTGAATGGGGGGACGGACAGCCCCAGCATTTT. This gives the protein CASSEWGDGQPQHF.

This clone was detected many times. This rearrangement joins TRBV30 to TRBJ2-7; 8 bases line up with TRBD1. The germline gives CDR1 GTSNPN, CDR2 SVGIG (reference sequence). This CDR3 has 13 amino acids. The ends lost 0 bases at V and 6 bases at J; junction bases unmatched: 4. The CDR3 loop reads CAWSVGTGSEQYF. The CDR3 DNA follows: TGTGCCTGGAGTGTAGGGACAGGTTCCGAGCAGTACTTC.

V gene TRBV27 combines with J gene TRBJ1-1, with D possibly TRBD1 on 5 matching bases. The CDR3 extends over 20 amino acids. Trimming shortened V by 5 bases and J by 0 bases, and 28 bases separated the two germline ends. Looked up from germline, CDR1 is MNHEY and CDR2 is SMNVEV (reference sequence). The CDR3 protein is CASSPEGLTNLPIMNTEAFF. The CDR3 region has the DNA TGTGCCAGCAGTCCGGAGGGACTTACGAACCTTCCTATAATGAACACTGAAGCTTTCTTT.

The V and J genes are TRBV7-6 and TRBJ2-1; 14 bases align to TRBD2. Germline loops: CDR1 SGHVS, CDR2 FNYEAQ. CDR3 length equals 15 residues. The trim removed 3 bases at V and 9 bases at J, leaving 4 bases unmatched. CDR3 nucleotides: TGTGCCAGCAGCTTGGGGACTAGCGGGGGTGGTGAGCAGTTCTTC. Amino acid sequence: CASSLGTSGGGEQFF.

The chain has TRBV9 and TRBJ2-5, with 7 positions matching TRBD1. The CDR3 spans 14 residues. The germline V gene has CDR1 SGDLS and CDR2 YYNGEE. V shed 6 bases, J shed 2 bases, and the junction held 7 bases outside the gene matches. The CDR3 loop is CASTRTGRQETQYF. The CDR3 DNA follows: TGTGCCAGCACCCGGACAGGCCGACAAGAGACCCAGTACTTC.

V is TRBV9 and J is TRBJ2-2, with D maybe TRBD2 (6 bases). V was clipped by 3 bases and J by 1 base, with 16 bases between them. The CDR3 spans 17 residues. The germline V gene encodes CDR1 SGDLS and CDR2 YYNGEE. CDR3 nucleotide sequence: TGTGCCAGCAGCGCTCCTACAGGAGGGCTGAACACCGGGGAGCTGTTTTTT. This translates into CASSAPTGGLNTGELFF.

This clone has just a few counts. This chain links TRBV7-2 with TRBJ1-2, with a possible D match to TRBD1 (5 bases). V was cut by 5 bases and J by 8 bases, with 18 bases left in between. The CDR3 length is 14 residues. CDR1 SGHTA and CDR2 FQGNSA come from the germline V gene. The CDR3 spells CASSPLLGGGGYTF. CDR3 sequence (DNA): TGTGCCAGCAGCCCCCTGTTGGGGGGTGGCGGCTACACCTTC.

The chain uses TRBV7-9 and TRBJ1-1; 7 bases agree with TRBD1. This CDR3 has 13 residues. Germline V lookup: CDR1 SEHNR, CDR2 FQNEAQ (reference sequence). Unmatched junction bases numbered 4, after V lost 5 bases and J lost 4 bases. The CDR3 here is CASSRQGSTEAFF. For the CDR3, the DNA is TGTGCCAGCAGCCGACAGGGTTCCACTGAAGCTTTCTTT.

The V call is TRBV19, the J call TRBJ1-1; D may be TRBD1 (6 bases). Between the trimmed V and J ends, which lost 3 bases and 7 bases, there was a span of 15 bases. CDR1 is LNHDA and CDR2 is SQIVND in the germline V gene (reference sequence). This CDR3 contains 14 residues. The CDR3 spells CASSMVGRGVEAFF. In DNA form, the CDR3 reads TGTGCCAGTAGTATGGTCGGCAGGGGCGTTGAAGCTTTCTTT. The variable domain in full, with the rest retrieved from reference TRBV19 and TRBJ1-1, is DGGITQSPKYLFRKEGQNVTLSCEQNLNHDAMYWYRQDPGQGLRLIYYSQIVNDFQKGDIAEGYSVSREKKESFPLTVTSAQKNPTAFYLCASSMVGRGVEAFFGQGTRLTVV.

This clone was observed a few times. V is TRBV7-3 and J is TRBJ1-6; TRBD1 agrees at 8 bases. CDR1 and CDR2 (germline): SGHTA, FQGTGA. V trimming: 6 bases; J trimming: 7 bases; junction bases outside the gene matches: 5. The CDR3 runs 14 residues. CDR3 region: CASSRQGQNSPLHF. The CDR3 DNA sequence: TGTGCCAGCAGTCGACAGGGGCAAAATTCACCCCTCCACTTT.

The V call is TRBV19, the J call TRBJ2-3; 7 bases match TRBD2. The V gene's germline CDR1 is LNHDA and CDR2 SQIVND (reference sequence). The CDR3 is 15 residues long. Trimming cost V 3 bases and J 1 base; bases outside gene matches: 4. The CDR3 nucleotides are TGTGCCAGTAGTATCGAGGGAGGGGGCACAGATACGCAGTATTTT. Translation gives CASSIEGGGTDTQYF.

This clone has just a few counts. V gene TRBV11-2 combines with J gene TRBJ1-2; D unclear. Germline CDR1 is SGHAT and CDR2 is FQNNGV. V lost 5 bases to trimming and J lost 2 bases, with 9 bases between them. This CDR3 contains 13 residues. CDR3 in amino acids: CASSIRGNYGYTF. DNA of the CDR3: TGTGCCAGCAGCATACGAGGGAACTATGGCTACACCTTC.

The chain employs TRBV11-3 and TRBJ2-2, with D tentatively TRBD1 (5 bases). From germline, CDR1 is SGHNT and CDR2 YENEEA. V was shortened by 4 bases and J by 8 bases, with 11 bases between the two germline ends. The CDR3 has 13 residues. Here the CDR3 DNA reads TGTGCCAGCAGCTCAGCCTGGACAGGGGAGCTGTTTTTT. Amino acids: CASSSAWTGELFF. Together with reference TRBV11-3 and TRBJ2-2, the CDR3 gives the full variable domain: EAGVVQSPRYKIIEKKQPVAFWCNPISGHNTLYWYLQNLGQGPELLIRYENEEAVDDSQLPKDRFSAERLKGVDSTLKIQPAELGDSAVYLCASSSAWTGELFFGEGSRLTVL.

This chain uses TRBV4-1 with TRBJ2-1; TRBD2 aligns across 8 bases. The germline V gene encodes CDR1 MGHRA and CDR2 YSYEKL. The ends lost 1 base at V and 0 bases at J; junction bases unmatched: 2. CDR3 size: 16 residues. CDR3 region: CASSQVSGSSYNEQFF. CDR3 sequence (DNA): TGCGCCAGCAGCCAAGTAAGCGGGAGCTCCTACAATGAGCAGTTCTTC.

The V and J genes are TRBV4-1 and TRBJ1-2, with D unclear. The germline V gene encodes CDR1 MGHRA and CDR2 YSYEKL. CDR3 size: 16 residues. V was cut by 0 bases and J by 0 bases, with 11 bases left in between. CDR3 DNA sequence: TGCGCCAGCAGCCAAGATATGCAGGTCTCTAACTATGGCTACACCTTC. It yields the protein CASSQDMQVSNYGYTF.

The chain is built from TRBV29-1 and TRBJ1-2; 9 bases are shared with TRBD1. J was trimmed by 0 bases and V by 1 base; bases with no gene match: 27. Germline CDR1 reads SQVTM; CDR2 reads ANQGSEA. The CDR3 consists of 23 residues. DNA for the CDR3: TGCAGCGTTGAAGGGTGGGGGACAGGGACCCTCCTAAAGGACTACTCGACTAACTATGGCTACACCTTC. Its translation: CSVEGWGTGTLLKDYSTNYGYTF.

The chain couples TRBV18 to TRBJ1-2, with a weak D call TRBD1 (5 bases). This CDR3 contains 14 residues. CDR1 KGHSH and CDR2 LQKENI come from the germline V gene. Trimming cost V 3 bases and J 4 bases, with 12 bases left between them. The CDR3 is CASSPETGAYGYTF. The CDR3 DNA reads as TGTGCCAGCTCACCTGAAACAGGAGCCTATGGCTACACCTTC.